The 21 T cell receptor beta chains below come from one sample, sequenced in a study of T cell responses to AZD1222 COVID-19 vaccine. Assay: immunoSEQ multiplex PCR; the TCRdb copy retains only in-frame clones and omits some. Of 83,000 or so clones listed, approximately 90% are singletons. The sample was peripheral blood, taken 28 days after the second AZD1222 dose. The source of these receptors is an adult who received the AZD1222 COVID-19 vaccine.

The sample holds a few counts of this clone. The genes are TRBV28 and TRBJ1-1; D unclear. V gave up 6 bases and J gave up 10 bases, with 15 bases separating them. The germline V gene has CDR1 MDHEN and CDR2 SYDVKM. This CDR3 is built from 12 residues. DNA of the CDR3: TGTGCCAGCAGAAGCCTCATCCCGTTAGCTTTCTTT. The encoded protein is CASRSLIPLAFF.

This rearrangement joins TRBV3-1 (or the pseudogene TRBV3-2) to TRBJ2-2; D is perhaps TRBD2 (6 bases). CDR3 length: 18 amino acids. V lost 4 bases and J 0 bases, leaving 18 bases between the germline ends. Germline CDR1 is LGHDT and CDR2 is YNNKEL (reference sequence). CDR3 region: CASSLRDSWGPNTGELFF. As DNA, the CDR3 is TGTGCCAGCAGCCTACGGGACTCCTGGGGCCCGAACACCGGGGAGCTGTTTTTT.

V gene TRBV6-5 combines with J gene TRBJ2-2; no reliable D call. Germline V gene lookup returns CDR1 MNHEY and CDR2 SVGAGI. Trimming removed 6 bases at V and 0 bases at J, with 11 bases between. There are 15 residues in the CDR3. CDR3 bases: TGTGCCAGCAGCCCCCATCCCGCGAACACCGGGGAGCTGTTTTTT. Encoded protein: CASSPHPANTGELFF.

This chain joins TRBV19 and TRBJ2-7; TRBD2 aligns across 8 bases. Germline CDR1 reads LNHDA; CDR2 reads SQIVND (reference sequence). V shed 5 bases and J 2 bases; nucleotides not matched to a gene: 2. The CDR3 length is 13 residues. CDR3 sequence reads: CASSFGGAYEQYF. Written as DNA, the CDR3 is TGTGCCAGTAGTTTCGGGGGGGCCTACGAGCAGTACTTC.

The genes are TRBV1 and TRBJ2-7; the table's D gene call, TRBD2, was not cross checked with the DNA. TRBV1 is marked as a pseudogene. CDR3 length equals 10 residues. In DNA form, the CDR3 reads TGCACCAGCAAATCTTCCGAGCAGTACTTC. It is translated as CTSKSSEQYF.

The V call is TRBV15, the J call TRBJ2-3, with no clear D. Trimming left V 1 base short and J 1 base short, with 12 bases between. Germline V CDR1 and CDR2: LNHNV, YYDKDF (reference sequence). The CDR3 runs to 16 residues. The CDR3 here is CATSRVPDIRTDTQYF. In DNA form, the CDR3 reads TGTGCCACCAGCAGAGTACCAGACATCCGCACAGATACGCAGTATTTT.

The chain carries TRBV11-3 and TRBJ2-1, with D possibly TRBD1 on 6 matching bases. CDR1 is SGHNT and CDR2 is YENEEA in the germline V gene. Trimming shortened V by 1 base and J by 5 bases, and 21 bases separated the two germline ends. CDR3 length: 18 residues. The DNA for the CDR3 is TGTGCCAGCAGCTTAGCCCCCCCACAGGGCCGTCCTCACAATGAGCAGTTCTTC. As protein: CASSLAPPQGRPHNEQFF.

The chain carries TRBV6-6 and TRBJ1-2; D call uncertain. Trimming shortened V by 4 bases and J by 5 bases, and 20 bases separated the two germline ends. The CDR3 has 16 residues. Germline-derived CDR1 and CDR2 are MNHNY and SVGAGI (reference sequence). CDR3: CASSSPPGSGNYGYTF. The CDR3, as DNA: TGTGCCAGCAGTTCACCTCCAGGTTCGGGAAATTATGGCTACACCTTC.

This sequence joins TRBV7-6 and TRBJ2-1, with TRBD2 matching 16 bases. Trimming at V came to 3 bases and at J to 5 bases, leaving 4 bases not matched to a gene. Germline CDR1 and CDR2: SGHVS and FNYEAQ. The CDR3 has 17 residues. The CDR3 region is CASSFGTSGRVNNEQFF. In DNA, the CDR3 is TGTGCCAGCAGCTTCGGGACTAGCGGGAGGGTGAACAATGAGCAGTTCTTC.

CDR3 amino acids: CSVARNNEQFF. In DNA form, the CDR3 reads TGCAGCGTTGCTAGGAACAATGAGCAGTTCTTC. The V gene is TRBV29-1, the J gene TRBJ2-1, with unresolved D. The ends were cut back, 4 bases at V and 5 bases at J, with 6 bases in the middle. CDR1 is SQVTM, CDR2 ANQGSEA, per germline. The CDR3 totals 11 residues.

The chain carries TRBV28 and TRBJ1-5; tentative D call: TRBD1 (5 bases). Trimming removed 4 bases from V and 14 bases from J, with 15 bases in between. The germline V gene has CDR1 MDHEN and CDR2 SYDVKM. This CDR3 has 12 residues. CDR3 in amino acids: CASSYTGSLEHF. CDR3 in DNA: TGTGCCAGCAGTTACACAGGTTCGTTGGAGCATTTT. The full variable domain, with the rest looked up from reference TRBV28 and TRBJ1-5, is DVKVTQSSRYLVKRTGEKVFLECVQDMDHENMFWYRQDPGLGLRLIYFSYDVKMKEKGDIPEGYSVSREKKERFSLILESASTNQTSMYLCASSYTGSLEHFGDGTRLSIL.

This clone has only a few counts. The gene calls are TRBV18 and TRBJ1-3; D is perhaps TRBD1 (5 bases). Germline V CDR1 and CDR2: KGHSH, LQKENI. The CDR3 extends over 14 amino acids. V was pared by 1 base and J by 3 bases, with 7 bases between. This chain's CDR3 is CASSPRQIGNTIYF. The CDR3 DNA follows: TGTGCCAGCTCACCACGACAGATTGGAAACACCATATATTTT.

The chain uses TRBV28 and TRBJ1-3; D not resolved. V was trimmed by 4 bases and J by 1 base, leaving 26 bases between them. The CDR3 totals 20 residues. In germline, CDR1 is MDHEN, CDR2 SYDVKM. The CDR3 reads CASSSLHIGRAGLSGNTIYF. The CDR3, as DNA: TGTGCCAGCAGTTCGCTCCATATAGGACGGGCTGGCCTATCTGGAAACACCATATATTTT.

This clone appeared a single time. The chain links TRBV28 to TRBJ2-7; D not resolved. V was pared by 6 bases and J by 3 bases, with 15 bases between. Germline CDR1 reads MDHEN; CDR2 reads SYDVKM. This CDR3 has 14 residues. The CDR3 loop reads CASSPEDRHYEQYF. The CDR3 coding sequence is TGTGCCAGCAGCCCAGAGGACCGCCACTACGAGCAGTACTTC.

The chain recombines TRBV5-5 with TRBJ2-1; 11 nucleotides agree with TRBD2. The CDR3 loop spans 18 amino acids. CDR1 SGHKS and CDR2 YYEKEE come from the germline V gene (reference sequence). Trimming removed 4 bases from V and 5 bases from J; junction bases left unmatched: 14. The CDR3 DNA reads TGTGCCAGCAGCCTCTGGTGGGGGGGGACTAGCGGAAACAATGAGCAGTTCTTC. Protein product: CASSLWWGGTSGNNEQFF.

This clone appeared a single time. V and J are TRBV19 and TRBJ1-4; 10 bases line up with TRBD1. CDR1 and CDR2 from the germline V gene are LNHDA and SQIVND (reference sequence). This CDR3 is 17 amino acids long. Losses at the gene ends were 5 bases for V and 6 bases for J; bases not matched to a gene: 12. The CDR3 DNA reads TGTGCCAGTAGTGCCTCGGGACAGGGGTTTAGGCATGAAAAACTGTTTTTT. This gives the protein CASSASGQGFRHEKLFF.

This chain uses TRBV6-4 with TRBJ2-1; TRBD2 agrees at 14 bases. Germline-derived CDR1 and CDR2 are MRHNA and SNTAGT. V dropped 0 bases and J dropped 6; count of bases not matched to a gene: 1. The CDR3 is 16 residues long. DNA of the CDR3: TGTGCCAGCAGTGACTCTGGGACTAGCGGGAGCAATGAGCAGTTCTTC. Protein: CASSDSGTSGSNEQFF.

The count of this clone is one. CDR3 in DNA: TGTGCCAGCAACCCGGGGCAGGGATTGAACACTGAAGCTTTCTTT. As protein: CASNPGQGLNTEAFF. The chain is built from TRBV28 and TRBJ1-1; tentative D call: TRBD1 (5 bases). The CDR3 runs 15 residues. Germline V gene lookup returns CDR1 MDHEN and CDR2 SYDVKM. Trimming pared 7 bases from V and 0 bases from J, leaving 15 bases between.

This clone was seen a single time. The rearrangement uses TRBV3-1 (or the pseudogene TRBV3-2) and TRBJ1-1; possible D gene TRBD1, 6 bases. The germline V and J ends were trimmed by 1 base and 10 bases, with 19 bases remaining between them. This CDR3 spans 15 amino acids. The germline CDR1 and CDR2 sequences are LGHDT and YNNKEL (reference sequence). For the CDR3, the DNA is TGTGCCAGCAGCCAAGTAGGCGGGCAGGGGTTTGGAGCTTTCTTT. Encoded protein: CASSQVGGQGFGAFF.

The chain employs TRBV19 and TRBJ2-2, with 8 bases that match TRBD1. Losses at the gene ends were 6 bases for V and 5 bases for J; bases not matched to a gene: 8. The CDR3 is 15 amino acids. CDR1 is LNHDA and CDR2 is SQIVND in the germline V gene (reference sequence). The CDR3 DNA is TGTGCCAGTAGATCTCAGGGGGCATGGACCGGGGAGCTGTTTTTT. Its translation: CASRSQGAWTGELFF. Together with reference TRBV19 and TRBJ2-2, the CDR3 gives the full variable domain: DGGITQSPKYLFRKEGQNVTLSCEQNLNHDAMYWYRQDPGQGLRLIYYSQIVNDFQKGDIAEGYSVSREKKESFPLTVTSAQKNPTAFYLCASRSQGAWTGELFFGEGSRLTVL.

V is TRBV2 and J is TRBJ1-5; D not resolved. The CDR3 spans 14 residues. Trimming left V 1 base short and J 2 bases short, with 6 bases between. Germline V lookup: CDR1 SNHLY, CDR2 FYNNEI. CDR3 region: CASSEGAGNQPQHF. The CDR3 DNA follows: TGTGCCAGCAGTGAAGGGGCCGGCAATCAGCCCCAGCATTTT.